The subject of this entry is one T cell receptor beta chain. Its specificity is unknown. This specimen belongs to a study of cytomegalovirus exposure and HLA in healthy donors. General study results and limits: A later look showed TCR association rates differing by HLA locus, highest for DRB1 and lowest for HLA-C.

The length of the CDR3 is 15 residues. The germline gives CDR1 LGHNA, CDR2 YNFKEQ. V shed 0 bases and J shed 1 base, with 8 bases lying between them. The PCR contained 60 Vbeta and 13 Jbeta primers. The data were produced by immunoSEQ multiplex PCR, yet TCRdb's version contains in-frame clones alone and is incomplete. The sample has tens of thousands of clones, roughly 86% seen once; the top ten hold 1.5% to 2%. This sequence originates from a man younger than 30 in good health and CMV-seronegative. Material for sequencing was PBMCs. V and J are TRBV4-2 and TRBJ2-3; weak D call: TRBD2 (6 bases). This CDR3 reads CASSQDGTGTDTQYF. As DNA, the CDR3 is TGTGCCAGCAGCCAAGATGGGACTGGCACAGATACGCAGTATTTT.